This TCR beta chain was observed in a study of vaccination effects on CD4 cells after COVID-19. Study at large: Participants completed two doses of the BNT162b2 or mRNA-1273 vaccine. Study-wide findings and caveats: Late post-vaccination samples showed marked contraction of infection- and vaccine-induced clones. From healthy vaccinees, only 1 of 255 vaccine-induced clones also reacted to common cold coronaviruses.

Germline lookup yields CDR1 GTSNPN and CDR2 SVGIG (reference sequence). This CDR3 has 14 residues. V lost 2 bases and J lost 7, with 18 bases in between. Following a roughly 10-day culture, CD4+ T cells were purified. Previously uninfected by SARS-CoV-2, the vaccine recipients also showed negative nucleocapsid antibodies. This clone was seen more than once but under ten times. The antigen remains unidentified. The protocol was immunoSEQ multiplex PCR, while the TCRdb copy is restricted to in-frame clones and leaves out a portion. The table records 37,000 or so clones, roughly 79% of them present only once.

Specimen: CD4+ T cells from PBMCs cultured without peptide, collected before COVID-19 vaccination. The sequence came from a human donor who received a COVID-19 vaccine. The V and J genes are TRBV30 and TRBJ2-7; D assignment may be TRBD1 or TRBD2 (5 bases each). CDR3 DNA: TGTGCCTGGAGTCAGGTGGCCGGGTGGGGGGAGCAGTACTTC. Its translation is CAWSQVAGWGEQYF.